A single T cell receptor beta chain is shown here with its context. The antigen is unknown. Looked up from germline, CDR1 is SGDLS and CDR2 is YYNGEE. V lost 5 bases and J 3 bases, leaving 15 bases between the germline ends. The CDR3 is made up of 14 amino acids. The data are from a study of cytomegalovirus exposure and HLA in healthy donors. Study-wide results and caveats: According to a later analysis, TCR clusters from the first cohort tended to co-occur in the 120 or so validation repertoires.

The donors were part of the validation cohort, which consisted of roughly 120 subjects and was separate from the first cohort of about 720 subjects. Repertoires were generated with immunoSEQ multiplex PCR, while TCRdb's copy carries only in-frame clones and drops some. The sample comprises around 80,000 clones, roughly 94% of which are singletons, and 0.69% rests with the top ten. This TCR was recovered from a woman under 30 in good health and CMV-seronegative. The chain couples TRBV9 to TRBJ2-7; TRBD2 is a possible D gene (6 bases). Sequenced sample: PBMCs. The CDR3 region is CASRPRASVYEQYF. The CDR3 DNA sequence: TGTGCCAGCAGGCCTAGGGCTAGCGTCTACGAGCAGTACTTC. Variable domain in full (rest from reference TRBV9 and TRBJ2-7): DSGVTQTPKHLITATGQRVTLRCSPRSGDLSVYWYQQSLDQGLQFLIQYYNGEERAKGNILERFSAQQFPDLHSELNLSSLELGDSALYFCASRPRASVYEQYFGPGTRLTVT.